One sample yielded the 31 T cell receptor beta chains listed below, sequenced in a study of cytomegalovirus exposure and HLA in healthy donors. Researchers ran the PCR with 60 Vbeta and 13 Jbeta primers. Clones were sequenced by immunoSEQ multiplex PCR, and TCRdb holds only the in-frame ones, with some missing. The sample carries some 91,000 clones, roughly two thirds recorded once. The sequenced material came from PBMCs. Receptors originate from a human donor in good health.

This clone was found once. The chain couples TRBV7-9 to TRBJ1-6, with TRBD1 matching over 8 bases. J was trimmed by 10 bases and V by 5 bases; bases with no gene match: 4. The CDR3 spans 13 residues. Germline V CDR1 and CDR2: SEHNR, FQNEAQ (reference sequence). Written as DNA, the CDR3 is TGTGCCAGCAGCCCCAGACAGGGGTCACCCCTCCACTTT. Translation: CASSPRQGSPLHF.

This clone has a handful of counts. The CDR3 loop is CASSPRRSLTDTQYF. The CDR3 nucleotides are TGTGCCAGCAGCCCCCGGAGGTCCCTCACAGATACGCAGTATTTT. The chain carries TRBV28 and TRBJ2-3; TRBD2 might be the D (5 bases). This CDR3 is 15 amino acids long. Germline CDR1 MDHEN, CDR2 SYDVKM. V shed 6 bases and J shed 2 bases, with 15 bases lying between them.

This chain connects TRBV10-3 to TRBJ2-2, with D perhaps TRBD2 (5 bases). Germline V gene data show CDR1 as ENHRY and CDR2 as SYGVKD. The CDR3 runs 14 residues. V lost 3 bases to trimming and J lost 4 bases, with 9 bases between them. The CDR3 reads CAISDHRGTGELFF. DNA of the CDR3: TGTGCCATCAGTGATCACCGGGGCACCGGGGAGCTGTTTTTT.

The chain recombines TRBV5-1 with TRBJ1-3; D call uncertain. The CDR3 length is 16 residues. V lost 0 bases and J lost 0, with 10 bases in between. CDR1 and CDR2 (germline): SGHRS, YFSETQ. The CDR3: CASSLDGWSSGNTIYF. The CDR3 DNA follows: TGCGCCAGCAGCTTGGATGGCTGGAGCTCTGGAAACACCATATATTTT.

The CDR3 nucleotides are TGCAGCGTTCGTGGGACTAGCGGGGCTCGCTACGAGCAGTACTTC. As protein: CSVRGTSGARYEQYF. This chain links TRBV29-1 with TRBJ2-7; 13 bases are shared with TRBD2. The germline V gene has CDR1 SQVTM and CDR2 ANQGSEA. This CDR3 spans 15 amino acids. With 5 bases clipped from V and 3 bases from J, the junction kept 7 bases outside the gene matches.

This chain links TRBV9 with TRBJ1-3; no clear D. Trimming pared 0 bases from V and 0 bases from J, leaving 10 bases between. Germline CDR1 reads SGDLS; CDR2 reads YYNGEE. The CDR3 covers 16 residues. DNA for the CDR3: TGTGCCAGCAGCGTAGCTGCGGGAAACTCTGGAAACACCATATATTTT. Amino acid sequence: CASSVAAGNSGNTIYF.

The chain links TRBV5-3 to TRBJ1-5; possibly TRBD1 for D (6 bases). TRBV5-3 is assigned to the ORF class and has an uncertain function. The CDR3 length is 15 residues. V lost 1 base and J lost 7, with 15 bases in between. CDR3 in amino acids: CARSLISTGDQPQHF. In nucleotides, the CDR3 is TGTGCCAGAAGCTTGATATCGACAGGTGACCAGCCCCAGCATTTT.

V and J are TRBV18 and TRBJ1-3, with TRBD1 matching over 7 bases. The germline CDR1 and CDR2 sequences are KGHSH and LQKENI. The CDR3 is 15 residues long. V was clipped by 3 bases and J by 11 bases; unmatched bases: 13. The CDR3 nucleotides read TGTGCCAGCTCACCCCCAGGACAGGAGAAAAGCGCCATATATTTT. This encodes CASSPPGQEKSAIYF.

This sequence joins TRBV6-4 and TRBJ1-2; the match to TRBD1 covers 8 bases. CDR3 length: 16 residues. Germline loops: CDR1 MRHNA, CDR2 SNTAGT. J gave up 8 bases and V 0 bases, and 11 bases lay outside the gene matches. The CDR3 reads CASSDSAGTGLWGYTF. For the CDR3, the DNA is TGTGCCAGCAGTGACTCAGCCGGGACAGGCTTGTGGGGCTACACCTTC.

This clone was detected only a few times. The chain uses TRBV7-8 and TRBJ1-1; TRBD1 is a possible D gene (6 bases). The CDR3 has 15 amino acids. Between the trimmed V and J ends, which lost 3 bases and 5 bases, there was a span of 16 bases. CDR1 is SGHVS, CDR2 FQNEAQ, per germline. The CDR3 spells CASSFSQGGWTEAFF. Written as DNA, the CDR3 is TGTGCCAGCAGCTTCTCACAGGGAGGGTGGACTGAAGCTTTCTTT.

The CDR3 protein is CASSPATGGSNQPQHF. The CDR3 DNA reads TGTGCCAGCTCACCAGCGACAGGGGGTAGCAATCAGCCCCAGCATTTT. The J gene is TRBJ1-5, the V gene TRBV18; 9 nucleotides agree with TRBD1. Germline V CDR1 and CDR2: KGHSH, LQKENI. V trimming: 2 bases; J trimming: 0 bases; junction bases outside the gene matches: 2. There are 16 residues in the CDR3.

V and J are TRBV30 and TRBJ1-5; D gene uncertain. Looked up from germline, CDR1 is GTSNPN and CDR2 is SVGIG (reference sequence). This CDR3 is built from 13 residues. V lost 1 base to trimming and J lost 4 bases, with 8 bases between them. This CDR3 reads CAWSDDGNQPQHF. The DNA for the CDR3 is TGTGCCTGGAGTGATGACGGGAATCAGCCCCAGCATTTT.

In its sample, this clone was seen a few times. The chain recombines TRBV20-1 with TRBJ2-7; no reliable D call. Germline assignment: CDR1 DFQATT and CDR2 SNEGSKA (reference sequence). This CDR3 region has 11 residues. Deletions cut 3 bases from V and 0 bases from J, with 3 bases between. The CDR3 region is CSASRSYEQYF. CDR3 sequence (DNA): TGCAGTGCTAGCCGCTCCTACGAGCAGTACTTC.

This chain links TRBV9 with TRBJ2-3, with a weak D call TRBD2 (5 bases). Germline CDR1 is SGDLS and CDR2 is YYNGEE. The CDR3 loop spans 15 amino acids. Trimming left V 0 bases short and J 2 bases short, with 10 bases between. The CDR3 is CASSVGVSDTDTQYF. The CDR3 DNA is TGTGCCAGCAGCGTAGGGGTTAGCGACACAGATACGCAGTATTTT.

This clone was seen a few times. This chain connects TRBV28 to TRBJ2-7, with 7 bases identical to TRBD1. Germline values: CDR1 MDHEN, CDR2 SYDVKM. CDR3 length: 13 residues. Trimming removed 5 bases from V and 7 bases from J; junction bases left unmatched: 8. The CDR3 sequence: CASSPPHRGEQYF. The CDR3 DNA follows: TGTGCCAGCAGTCCCCCCCACAGGGGAGAGCAGTACTTC.

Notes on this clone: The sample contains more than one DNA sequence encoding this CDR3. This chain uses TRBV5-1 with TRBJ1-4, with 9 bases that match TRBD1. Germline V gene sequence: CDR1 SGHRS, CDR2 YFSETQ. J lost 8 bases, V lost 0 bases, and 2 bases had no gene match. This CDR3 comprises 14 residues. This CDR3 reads CASSLGTGVEKLFF. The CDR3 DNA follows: TGCGCCAGCAGCTTGGGGACAGGGGTCGAAAAACTGTTTTTT.

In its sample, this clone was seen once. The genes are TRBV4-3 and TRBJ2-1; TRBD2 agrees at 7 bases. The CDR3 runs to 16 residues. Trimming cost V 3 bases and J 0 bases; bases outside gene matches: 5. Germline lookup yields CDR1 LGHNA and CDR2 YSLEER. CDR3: CASSHLGGGSYNEQFF. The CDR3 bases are TGCGCCAGCAGCCACCTAGGCGGGGGCTCCTACAATGAGCAGTTCTTC.

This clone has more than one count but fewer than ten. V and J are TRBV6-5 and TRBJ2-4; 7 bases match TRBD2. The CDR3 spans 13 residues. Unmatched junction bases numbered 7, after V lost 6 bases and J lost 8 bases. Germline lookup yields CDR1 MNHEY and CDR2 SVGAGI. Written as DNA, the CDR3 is TGTGCCAGCAGGGAAGGGACTAAAGACATTCAGTACTTC. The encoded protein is CASREGTKDIQYF.

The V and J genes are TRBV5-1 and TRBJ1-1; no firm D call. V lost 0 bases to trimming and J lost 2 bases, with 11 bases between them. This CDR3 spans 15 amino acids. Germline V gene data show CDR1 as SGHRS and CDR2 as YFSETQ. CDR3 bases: TGCGCCAGCAGCTTGGATCCAGGATCTAACACTGAAGCTTTCTTT. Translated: CASSLDPGSNTEAFF.

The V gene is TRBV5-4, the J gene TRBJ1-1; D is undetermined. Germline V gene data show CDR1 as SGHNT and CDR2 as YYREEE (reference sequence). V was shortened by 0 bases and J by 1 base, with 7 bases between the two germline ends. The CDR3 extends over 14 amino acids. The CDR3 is CASSLDRRNTEAFF. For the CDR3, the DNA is TGTGCCAGCAGCTTGGATAGGAGGAACACTGAAGCTTTCTTT.

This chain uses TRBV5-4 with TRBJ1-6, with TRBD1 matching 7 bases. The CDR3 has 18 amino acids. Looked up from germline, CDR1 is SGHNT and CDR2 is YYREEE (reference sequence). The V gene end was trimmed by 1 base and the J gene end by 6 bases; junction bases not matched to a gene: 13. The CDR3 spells CASSLRQGGISGNSPLHF. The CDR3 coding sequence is TGTGCCAGCAGCTTGCGACAGGGCGGGATTTCGGGTAATTCACCCCTCCACTTT. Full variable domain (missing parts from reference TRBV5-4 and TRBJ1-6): ETGVTQSPTHLIKTRGQQVTLRCSSQSGHNTVSWYQQALGQGPQFIFQYYREEENGRGNFPPRFSGLQFPNYSSELNVNALELDDSALYLCASSLRQGGISGNSPLHFGNGTRLTVT.

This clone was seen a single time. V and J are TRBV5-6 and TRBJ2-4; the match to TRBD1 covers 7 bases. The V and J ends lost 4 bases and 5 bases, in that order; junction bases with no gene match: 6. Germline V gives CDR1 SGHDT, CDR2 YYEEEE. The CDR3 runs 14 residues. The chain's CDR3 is CASSPRDRENIQYF. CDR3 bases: TGTGCCAGCAGCCCAAGGGACAGAGAAAACATTCAGTACTTC.

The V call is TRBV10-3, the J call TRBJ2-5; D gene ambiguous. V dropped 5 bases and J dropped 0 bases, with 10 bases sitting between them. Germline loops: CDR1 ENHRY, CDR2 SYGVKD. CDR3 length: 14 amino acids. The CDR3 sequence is CAISSSRYQETQYF. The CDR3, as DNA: TGTGCCATCAGTTCCTCTAGGTACCAAGAGACCCAGTACTTC.

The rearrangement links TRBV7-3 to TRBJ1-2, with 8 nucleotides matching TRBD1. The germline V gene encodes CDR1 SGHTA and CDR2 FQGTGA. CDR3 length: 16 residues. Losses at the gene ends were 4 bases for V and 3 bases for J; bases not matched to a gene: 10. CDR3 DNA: TGTGCCAGCAGCTCCAGAGCAGGGGGCGAAGACTATGGCTACACCTTC. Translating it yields CASSSRAGGEDYGYTF.

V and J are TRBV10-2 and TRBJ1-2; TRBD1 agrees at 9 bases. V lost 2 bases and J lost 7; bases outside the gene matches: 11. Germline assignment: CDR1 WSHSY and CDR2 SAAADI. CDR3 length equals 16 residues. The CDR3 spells CASSEQTGGQSGGYTF. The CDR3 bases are TGCGCCAGCAGTGAGCAGACAGGGGGTCAAAGTGGTGGCTACACCTTC.

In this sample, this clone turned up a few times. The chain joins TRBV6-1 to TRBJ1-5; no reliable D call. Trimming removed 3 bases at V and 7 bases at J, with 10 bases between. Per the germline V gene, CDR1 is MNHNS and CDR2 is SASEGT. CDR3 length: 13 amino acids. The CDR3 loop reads CASSENGFQPQHF. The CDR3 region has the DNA TGTGCCAGCAGTGAGAACGGGTTCCAGCCCCAGCATTTT.

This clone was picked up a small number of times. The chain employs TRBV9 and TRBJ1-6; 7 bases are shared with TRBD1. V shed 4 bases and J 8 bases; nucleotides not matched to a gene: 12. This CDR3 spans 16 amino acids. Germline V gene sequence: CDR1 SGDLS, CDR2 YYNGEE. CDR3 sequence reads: CASSPRTGEIYSPLHF. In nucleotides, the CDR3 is TGTGCCAGCAGCCCCCGGACAGGCGAAATTTATTCACCCCTCCACTTT.

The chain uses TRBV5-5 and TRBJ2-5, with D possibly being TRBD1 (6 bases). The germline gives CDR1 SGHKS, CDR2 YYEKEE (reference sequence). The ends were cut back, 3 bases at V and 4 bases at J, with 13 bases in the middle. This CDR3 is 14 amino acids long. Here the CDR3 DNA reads TGTGCCAGCAGCTCAGGGGCGTTCTCAGAGACCCAGTACTTC. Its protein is CASSSGAFSETQYF.

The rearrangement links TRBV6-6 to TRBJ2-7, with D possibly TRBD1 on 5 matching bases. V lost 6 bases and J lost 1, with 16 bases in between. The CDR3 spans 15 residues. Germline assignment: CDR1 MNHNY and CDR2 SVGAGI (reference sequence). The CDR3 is CASSGTLRASYEQYF. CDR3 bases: TGTGCCAGCAGCGGTACCCTCAGGGCTTCCTACGAGCAGTACTTC.

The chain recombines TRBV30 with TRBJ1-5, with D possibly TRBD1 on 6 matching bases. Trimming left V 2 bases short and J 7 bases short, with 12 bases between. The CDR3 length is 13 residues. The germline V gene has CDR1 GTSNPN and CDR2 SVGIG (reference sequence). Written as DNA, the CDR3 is TGTGCCTGGAGTAAGACGAGGGGGCAGCCCCAGCATTTT. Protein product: CAWSKTRGQPQHF.

The DNA for the CDR3 is TGTGCCAGCAGTTACGGGTACAGGGACGCTGAAGCTTTCTTT. As protein: CASSYGYRDAEAFF. This chain joins TRBV6-5 and TRBJ1-1, with D possibly TRBD1 on 6 matching bases. Germline lookup yields CDR1 MNHEY and CDR2 SVGAGI. Trimming shortened V by 2 bases and J by 6 bases, and 13 bases separated the two germline ends. The CDR3 covers 14 residues.